This is a list of T cell receptor beta chains from one sample in a study of T cell responses to AZD1222 COVID-19 vaccine. TCRdb's table, derived via immunoSEQ multiplex PCR, lists solely in-frame clones and lacks some. This sample has roughly 100,000 clones, with around 85% found just once. Sequencing used peripheral blood, obtained 28 days after the second AZD1222 dose. The source is an adult who received the AZD1222 COVID-19 vaccine. Both conserved end residues are part of each CDR3. A D gene is named only where the DNA matches it firmly. The size of a clone is reported for some rows only, either as once, few or many, or as a class for expanded clones.

v_gene	d_gene	abundance	j_gene	CDR3aa	CDR3nt
TRBV19	NA	NA	TRBJ1-6	CASSRKVGQYRNSPLHF	TGTGCCAGTAGTAGAAAAGTAGGACAGTACCGTAATTCACCCCTCCACTTT
TRBV9	NA	once	TRBJ2-2	CASSAGLTNTGELFF	TGTGCCAGCAGCGCGGGACTTACCAACACCGGGGAGCTGTTTTTT
TRBV7-2	NA	NA	TRBJ2-3	CASSLARWREETDTQYF	TGTGCCAGCAGCTTAGCGCGGTGGAGGGAGGAGACAGATACGCAGTATTTT
TRBV6-1	NA	NA	TRBJ1-1	CASSEPGPLSEAFF	TGTGCCAGCAGTGAACCCGGGCCCCTATCTGAAGCTTTCTTT
TRBV29-1	TRBD1	NA	TRBJ1-2	CSVGTGGNYGYTF	TGCAGCGTGGGGACAGGGGGTAACTATGGCTACACCTTC
TRBV9	NA	NA	TRBJ2-1	CASSASFNEQFF	TGTGCCAGCAGCGCTAGCTTCAATGAGCAGTTCTTC
TRBV5-1	NA	NA	TRBJ2-2	CASSLEISTSPSGELFF	TGCGCCAGCAGCTTGGAAATTAGTACTAGCCCCTCCGGGGAGCTGTTTTTT
TRBV29-1	NA	NA	TRBJ2-5	CSVPRWVTSFETQYF	TGCAGCGTTCCCCGATGGGTCACTTCCTTCGAGACCCAGTACTTC
TRBV6-1	TRBD2	NA	TRBJ2-5	CASSEGSAGGGQETQYF	TGTGCCAGCAGTGAAGGGAGCGCTGGCGGGGGACAAGAGACCCAGTACTTC
TRBV7-9	TRBD1	NA	TRBJ1-6	CASSGGQGVIGSPLHF	TGTGCCAGCAGCGGGGGACAGGGGGTGATCGGGTCACCCCTCCACTTT
TRBV18	NA	NA	TRBJ2-3	CASSPPTRTDTQYF	TGTGCCAGCTCACCTCCGACCCGGACAGATACGCAGTATTTT
TRBV27	NA	NA	TRBJ1-1	CASSFGAGMNTEAFF	TGTGCCAGCAGTTTTGGGGCCGGAATGAACACTGAAGCTTTCTTT
TRBV5-4	NA	few	TRBJ2-7	CASSSSSVLYEQYF	TGTGCCAGCAGCAGCTCCTCTGTCCTCTACGAGCAGTACTTC
TRBV7-2	NA	NA	TRBJ2-3	CASSLSVFTDTQYF	TGTGCCAGCAGCTTAAGTGTATTCACAGATACGCAGTATTTT
TRBV7-8	TRBD1	NA	TRBJ1-6	CASSLGRGYSPLHF	TGTGCCAGCAGCTTAGGCAGGGGGTATTCACCCCTCCACTTT
TRBV19	NA	NA	TRBJ2-2	CASSVPTSGTGELFF	TGTGCCAGTAGTGTGCCAACTTCGGGCACCGGGGAGCTGTTTTTT
TRBV7-3	NA	NA	TRBJ2-3	CASSLGTDTQYF	TGTGCCAGCAGCTTAGGCACAGATACGCAGTATTTT
TRBV5-1	NA	NA	TRBJ1-2	CASSYVGVYGYTF	TGCGCCAGCAGCTATGTAGGGGTATATGGCTACACCTTC
TRBV2	NA	few	TRBJ2-2	CASSVDRGRVTGELFF	TGTGCCAGCAGTGTGGACAGAGGACGGGTCACCGGGGAGCTGTTTTTT
TRBV7-2	TRBD2	NA	TRBJ2-1	CASSWVAGRSRNEQFF	TGTGCCAGCAGCTGGGTAGCGGGGCGGAGTAGAAATGAGCAGTTCTTC
TRBV7-2	NA	NA	TRBJ2-7	CASSLPRAEQYF	TGTGCCAGCAGCTTACCGCGGGCCGAGCAGTACTTC
TRBV12-3/TRBV12-4	NA	NA	TRBJ2-7	CASSPTNRDEQYF	TGTGCCAGCAGCCCAACCAATCGAGACGAGCAGTACTTC
TRBV7-2	TRBD1	NA	TRBJ1-2	CASSPTGVNYCYTF	TGTGCCAGCAGCCCCACAGGGGTGAACTATTGCTACACCTTC
TRBV11-2	NA	once	TRBJ2-1	CASSLDRGVNEQFF	TGTGCCAGCAGCTTAGATAGGGGAGTTAATGAGCAGTTCTTC